The clone carrying this T cell receptor beta chain was detected many times. These data are taken from a study of T cells in Graves' hyperthyroidism and ophthalmopathy. Researchers took RNA transcripts and amplified the TCR beta CDR3 regions from them. First-round RT-PCR of the TCR CDR3 relied on the HTBI primer set. In TCRdb, the multiplex PCR reads were re-called with MiXCR into one record per CDR3 protein. The sample has about 280,000 distinct CDR3 sequences; 20% to 30% are singletons. The CDR3 is 14 residues long. Germline V lookup: CDR1 MNHEY, CDR2 SVGAGI. With 2 bases clipped from V and 4 bases from J, the junction kept 3 bases outside the gene matches.

The rearrangement links TRBV6-5 to TRBJ2-3; 7 nucleotides match TRBD2. This receptor was identified in a man in his forties or fifties with Graves' hyperthyroidism that later progressed to Graves' ophthalmopathy. The specimen was blood. The DNA of the CDR3 is TGTGCCAGCAGTTACGGCGGGAGTGCAGATACGCAGTATTTT. Its translation: CASSYGGSADTQYF.